Described below is a single T cell receptor (beta chain) sequence and its context. Its specificity is unknown. This entry belongs to a study of CD8 T cells in ankylosing spondylitis. The authors made TCR beta libraries by quantitative 5'-RACE with molecular barcodes. Each CDR3 protein is one row after TCRdb ran MiXCR on the 5' RACE reads. The sample has about 340,000 distinct CDR3 sequences; roughly 8% are singletons. Whole-study results and caveats: Disease-linked clones, CD8+, were relatively rare in peripheral blood. Blood of patients with ankylosing spondylitis appeared to be characterized by a TCR beta motif of several highly homologous variants. It was reported that disease-linked clones were significantly enriched in matched ankylosing spondylitis synovial fluid. Previous work reported some of these motif variants in the synovial fluid and blood of reactive arthritis.

With 2 bases clipped from V and 3 bases from J, the junction kept 2 bases outside the gene matches. This CDR3 has 14 amino acids. Germline V gene sequence: CDR1 DFQATT, CDR2 SNEGSKA (reference sequence). The chain recombines TRBV20-1 with TRBJ2-3; TRBD1 agrees at 10 bases. Material: blood, either unsorted or a sorted T cell fraction (not recorded which). The sequence was obtained from a male donor with ankylosing spondylitis. The CDR3 DNA is TGCAGTGCTAGACCGGGACAGGGGACAGATACGCAGTATTTT. Its translation: CSARPGQGTDTQYF.